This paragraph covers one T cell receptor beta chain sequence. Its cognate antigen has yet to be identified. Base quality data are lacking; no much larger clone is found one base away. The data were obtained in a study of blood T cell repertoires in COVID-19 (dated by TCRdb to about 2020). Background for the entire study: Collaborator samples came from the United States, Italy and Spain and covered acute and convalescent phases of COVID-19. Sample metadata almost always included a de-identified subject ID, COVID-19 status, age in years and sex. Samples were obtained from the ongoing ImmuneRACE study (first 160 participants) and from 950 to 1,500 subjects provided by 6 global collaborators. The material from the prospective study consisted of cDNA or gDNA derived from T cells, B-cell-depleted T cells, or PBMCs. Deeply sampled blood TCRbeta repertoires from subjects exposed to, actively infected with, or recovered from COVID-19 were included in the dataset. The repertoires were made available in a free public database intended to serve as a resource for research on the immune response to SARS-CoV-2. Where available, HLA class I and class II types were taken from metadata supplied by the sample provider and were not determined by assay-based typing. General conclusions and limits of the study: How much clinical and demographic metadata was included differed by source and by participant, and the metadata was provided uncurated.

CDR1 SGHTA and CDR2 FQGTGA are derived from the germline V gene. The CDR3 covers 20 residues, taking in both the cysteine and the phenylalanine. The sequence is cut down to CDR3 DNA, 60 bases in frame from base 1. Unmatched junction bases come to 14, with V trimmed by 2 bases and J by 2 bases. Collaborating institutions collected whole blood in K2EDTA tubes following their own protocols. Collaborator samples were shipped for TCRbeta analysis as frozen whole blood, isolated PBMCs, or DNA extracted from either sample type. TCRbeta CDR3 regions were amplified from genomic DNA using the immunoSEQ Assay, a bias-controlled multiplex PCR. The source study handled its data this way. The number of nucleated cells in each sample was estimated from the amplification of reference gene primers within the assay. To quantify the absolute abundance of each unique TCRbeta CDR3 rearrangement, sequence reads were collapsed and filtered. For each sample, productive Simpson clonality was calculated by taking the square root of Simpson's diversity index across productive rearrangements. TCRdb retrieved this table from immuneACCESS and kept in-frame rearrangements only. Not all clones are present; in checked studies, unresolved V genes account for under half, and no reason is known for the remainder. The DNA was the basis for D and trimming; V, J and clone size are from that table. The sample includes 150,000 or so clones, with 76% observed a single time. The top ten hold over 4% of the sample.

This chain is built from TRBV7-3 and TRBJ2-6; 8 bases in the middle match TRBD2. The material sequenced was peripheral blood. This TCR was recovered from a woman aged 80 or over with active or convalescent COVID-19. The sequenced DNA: TGTGCCAGCAGCTTAGCTTTCGGGAGGGGGTTGAGTACTGGGGCCAACGTCCTGACTTTC. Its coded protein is CASSLAFGRGLSTGANVLTF. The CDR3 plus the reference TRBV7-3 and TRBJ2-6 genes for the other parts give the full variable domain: GAGVSQTPSNKVTEKGKYVELRCDPISGHTALYWYRQSLGQGPEFLIYFQGTGAADDSGLPNDRFFAVRPEGSVSTLKIQRTERGDSAVYLCASSLAFGRGLSTGANVLTFGAGSRLTVL.